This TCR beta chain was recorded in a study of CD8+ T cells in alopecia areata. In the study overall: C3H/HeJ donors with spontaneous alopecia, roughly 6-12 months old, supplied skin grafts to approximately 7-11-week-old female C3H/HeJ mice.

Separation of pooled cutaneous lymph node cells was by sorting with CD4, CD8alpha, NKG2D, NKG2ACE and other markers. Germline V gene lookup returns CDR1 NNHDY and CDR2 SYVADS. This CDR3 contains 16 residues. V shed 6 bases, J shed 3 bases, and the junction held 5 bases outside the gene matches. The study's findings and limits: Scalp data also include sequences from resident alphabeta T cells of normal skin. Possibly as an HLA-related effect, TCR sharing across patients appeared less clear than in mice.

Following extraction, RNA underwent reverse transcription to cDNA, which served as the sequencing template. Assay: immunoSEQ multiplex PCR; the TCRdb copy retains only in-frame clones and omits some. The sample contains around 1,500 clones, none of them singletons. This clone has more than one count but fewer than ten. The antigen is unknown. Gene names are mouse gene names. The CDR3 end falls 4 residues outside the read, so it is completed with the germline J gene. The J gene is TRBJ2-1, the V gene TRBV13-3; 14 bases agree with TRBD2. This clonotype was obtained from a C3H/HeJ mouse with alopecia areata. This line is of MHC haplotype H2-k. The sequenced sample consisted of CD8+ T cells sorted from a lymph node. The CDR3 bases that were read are TGTGCCAGCAACCGGGACTGGGGGGGCGGCTATGCT. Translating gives CASNRDWGGGYA. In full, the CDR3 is CASNRDWGGGYAEQFF.